This entry concerns a single T cell receptor (beta chain). Germline CDR1 and CDR2: SGHRS and YFSETQ. J was trimmed by 2 bases and V by 0 bases; bases with no gene match: 5. CDR3 length: 16 residues. Some clones are missing from TCRdb's copy, which holds only in-frame ones; the method was immunoSEQ multiplex PCR. The sample has about 150,000 clones, approximately 90% seen once. The sample originates from a study of T cell responses to AZD1222 COVID-19 vaccine. The sequencing used peripheral blood, collected on day 0 of AZD1222 vaccination. The sequence came from an adult in good health. V usage is TRBV5-1 and J usage is TRBJ2-7; TRBD2 agrees at 10 bases. CDR3 nucleotide sequence: TGCGCCAGCAGCTTGGGGCCTAGCGGGAGTACCTACGAGCAGTACTTC. Its translation: CASSLGPSGSTYEQYF.